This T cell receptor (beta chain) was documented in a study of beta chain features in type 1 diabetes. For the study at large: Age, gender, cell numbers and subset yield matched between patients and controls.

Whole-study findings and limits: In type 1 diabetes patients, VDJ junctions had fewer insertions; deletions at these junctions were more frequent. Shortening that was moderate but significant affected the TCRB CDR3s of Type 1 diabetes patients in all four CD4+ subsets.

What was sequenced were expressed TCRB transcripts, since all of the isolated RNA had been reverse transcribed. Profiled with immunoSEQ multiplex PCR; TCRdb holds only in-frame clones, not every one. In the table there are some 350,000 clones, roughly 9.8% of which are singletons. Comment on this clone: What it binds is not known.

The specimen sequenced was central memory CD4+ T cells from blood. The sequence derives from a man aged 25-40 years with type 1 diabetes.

CDR3 sequence: CASSLQMSHYGYTF. In DNA, the CDR3 is TGTGCCAGCAGCTTGCAAATGAGTCACTATGGCTACACCTTC. The rearrangement uses TRBV5-6 and TRBJ1-2; D is uncertain. CDR3 length equals 14 residues. Looked up from germline, CDR1 is SGHDT and CDR2 is YYEEEE. Trimming removed 1 base at V and 3 bases at J, with 10 bases between.